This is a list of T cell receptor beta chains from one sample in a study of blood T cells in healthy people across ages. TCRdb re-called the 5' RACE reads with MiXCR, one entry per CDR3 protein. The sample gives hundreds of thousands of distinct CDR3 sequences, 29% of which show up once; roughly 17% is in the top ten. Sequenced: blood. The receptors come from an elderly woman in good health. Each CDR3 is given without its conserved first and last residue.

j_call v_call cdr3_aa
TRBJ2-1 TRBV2 ASSEEVFHTYNEQF
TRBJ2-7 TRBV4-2 ASSQGQGDYEQY
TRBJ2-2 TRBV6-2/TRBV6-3 ASRKTLFRGALNTGELF
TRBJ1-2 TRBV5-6 ASSFFGISYGYT
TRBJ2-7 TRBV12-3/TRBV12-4 ASSFKAGTTYEQY
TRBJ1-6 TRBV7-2 ASSLTKGSPLH
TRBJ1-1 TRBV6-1 ASRSQGGAGEAF
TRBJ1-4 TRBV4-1 ASSYPALYEKLF
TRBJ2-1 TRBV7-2 ASSSKAGSGKDEQF
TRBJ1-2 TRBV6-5 ASREGTEPYYGYT
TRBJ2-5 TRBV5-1 ASSPAVFAGEETQY